Presented here are 25 T cell receptor beta chains from one specimen sequenced in a study of prognosis after radiotherapy for stage I lung cancer (dated by TCRdb to the early 2020s). The listed sequencing device is Illumina HiSeq 3000. Two rounds of multiplex PCR on genomic DNA were used to amplify the TCR beta CDR3 region. The first PCR round used primers specific to each TRBV and TRBJ gene, with sequences filed in Chinese patent CN105087789A. In-frame beta chains were kept once TCRdb had trimmed the public reads at Q25 with fastp and called clones with MiXCR. Entries that share a CDR3 protein sequence are merged under the most common genes and DNA. The sample records some 36,000 distinct CDR3 sequences, about 24% of which are singletons. The ten largest clones capture 20% to 25% of the sample. This specimen was PBMCs, taken before or after stereotactic body radiation therapy (not recorded which). These receptors were taken from a donor of 50 years or more with non-small cell lung cancer.

This clonotype occurred once. This likely stems from a read error, as it lies one base from a far larger clone. The gene calls are TRBV6-9 and TRBJ1-2; D gene uncertain. The CDR3 totals 16 residues. V was trimmed by 3 bases and J by 2 bases, leaving 16 bases between them. CDR1 MNHGY and CDR2 SVAAGI come from the germline V gene. Here the CDR3 reads CASSYGGGSGNYGYTF. CDR3 DNA sequence: TGTGCCAGCAGTTACGGAGGCGGGTCTGGGAACTATGGCTACACCTTC.

A remark on this clonotype: The germline gene is not matched at one end of the junction; a read error may be the cause. V usage is TRBV7-7 and J usage is TRBJ2-3; no clear D gene. The CDR3 has 13 amino acids. Germline V lookup: CDR1 SSHAT, CDR2 FNYEAQ (reference sequence). The DNA for the CDR3 is TGTGCTAGCAGCTTAAGTGAGTGGGATACGCAGTATTTT. Protein sequence: CASSLSEWDTQYF.

This clonotype was observed many times. The chain links TRBV7-2 to TRBJ2-3, with TRBD1 matching over 8 bases. The junction had 5 bases not matched to a gene; V was cut back by 5 bases and J by 1 base. CDR1 is SGHTA and CDR2 is FQGNSA in the germline V gene. The CDR3 consists of 15 residues. This chain's CDR3 is CASSPQGGGTDTQYF. The CDR3 DNA is TGTGCCAGCAGCCCACAGGGGGGTGGCACAGATACGCAGTATTTT.

About this clonotype: This sequence may be a read error, since a much larger clone differs from it by one base. The rearrangement joins TRBV10-3 to TRBJ1-5, with D possibly being TRBD1 (6 bases). The V gene's germline CDR1 is ENHRY and CDR2 SYGVKD. The germline V and J ends were trimmed by 7 bases and 7 bases, with 17 bases remaining between them. The CDR3 length is 14 residues. The DNA for the CDR3 is TGTGCCATCAATGGGCTAGGGGGTGTCCAGCCCCAGCATTTT. Residues: CAINGLGGVQPQHF.

This clonotype was observed many times. The chain uses TRBV3-1 and TRBJ2-3; D is undetermined. CDR1 is LGHDT, CDR2 YNNKEL, per germline (reference sequence). The V end lost 0 bases, the J end lost 6 bases, and 16 bases lay between the germline ends. The CDR3 sequence is 16 residues long. CDR3 amino acids: CASSQDPGPKGDTQYF. DNA of the CDR3: TGTGCCAGCAGCCAAGATCCGGGCCCCAAGGGCGATACGCAGTATTTT.

The sample holds many counts of this clonotype. This rearrangement joins TRBV11-2 to TRBJ2-7; either TRBD1 or TRBD2 may supply D (5 bases each). The V gene lost 5 bases and the J gene lost 3 bases, with 17 bases spanning the gap. This CDR3 spans 15 amino acids. Germline assignment: CDR1 SGHAT and CDR2 FQNNGV. CDR3: CASSPKLGVGYEQYF. CDR3 nucleotide sequence: TGTGCCAGCAGCCCAAAATTGGGGGTAGGCTACGAGCAGTACTTC.

A note on this clonotype: An end of the junction does not agree with germline; a read error may underlie this. The chain joins TRBV6-2 or TRBV6-3 to TRBJ2-1; TRBD2 might be the D (6 bases). Germline V gene data show CDR1 as MNHEY and CDR2 as SVGEGT. There are 11 residues in the CDR3. In DNA, the CDR3 is TGTGCCATCAGTCTTGGGGGGGAGCAGTTCTTC. Translation: CAISLGGEQFF.

This clonotype was picked up many times. The chain carries TRBV7-9 and TRBJ2-2, with D perhaps TRBD1 (6 bases). The V end lost 5 bases, the J end lost 4 bases, and 11 bases lay between the germline ends. Germline CDR1 SEHNR, CDR2 FQNEAQ (reference sequence). This CDR3 spans 14 amino acids. CDR3 region: CASSRGQFTGELFF. The CDR3 DNA reads TGTGCCAGCAGCCGTGGACAGTTCACCGGGGAGCTGTTTTTT.

This clonotype was counted many times. The rearrangement uses TRBV5-8 and TRBJ2-1; no reliable D call. Germline lookup yields CDR1 SGHTS and CDR2 YDEGEE. This CDR3 region has 13 residues. Trimming took 0 bases from V and 5 from J, leaving 6 bases between them. CDR3 nucleotide sequence: TGTGCCAGCAGCTTGGACACTAACAATGAGCAGTTCTTC. Translation gives CASSLDTNNEQFF.

This clonotype was observed many times. The chain has TRBV28 and TRBJ2-1; the match to TRBD1 covers 10 bases. This CDR3 spans 15 amino acids. Germline CDR1 and CDR2: MDHEN and SYDVKM. Trimming at V came to 2 bases and at J to 6 bases, leaving 4 bases not matched to a gene. This CDR3 is CASSLAGTGVNEQFF. CDR3 nucleotide sequence: TGTGCCAGCAGTTTAGCCGGGACAGGGGTCAATGAGCAGTTCTTC.

This clonotype was detected only once. The rearrangement links TRBV24-1 to TRBJ2-5, with D unresolved. The CDR3 is made up of 12 amino acids. Germline values: CDR1 KGHDR, CDR2 SFDVKD. Trimming left V 3 bases short and J 5 bases short, with 6 bases between. In DNA form, the CDR3 reads TGTGCCACCAGTGATCCGCAGGAGACCCAGTACTTC. Its translation: CATSDPQETQYF.

This clonotype was counted ten times or more. In DNA form, the CDR3 reads TGTGCCAGCAGTGAGGGGAGTAGGGATTCACCCCTCCACTTT. Its translation: CASSEGSRDSPLHF. This chain connects TRBV25-1 to TRBJ1-6; unclear D gene. V was pared by 3 bases and J by 8 bases, with 11 bases between. Germline CDR1 MGHDK, CDR2 SYGVNS. This CDR3 has 14 amino acids.

This clonotype was seen just once. A junction boundary mismatches the germline segment, possibly from a read error. This chain uses TRBV6-1 with TRBJ2-7; the match to TRBD2 covers 10 bases. The CDR3 runs to 15 residues. CDR1 and CDR2 (germline): MNHNS, SASEGT. In nucleotides, the CDR3 is TGTGCCAGCAGTACCCCGACTAGCGGGTGCCCCGAGCAATACTTC. Its protein is CASSTPTSGCPEQYF.

Many counts were recorded for this clonotype. The rearrangement links TRBV19 to TRBJ2-5; 7 nucleotides agree with TRBD2. The CDR3 length is 12 residues. Germline lookup yields CDR1 LNHDA and CDR2 SQIVND (reference sequence). The V segment lost 6 bases and the J segment 5 bases; nucleotides outside the gene matches: 3. DNA for the CDR3: TGTGCCAGTAGCGGGGGAGGGGAGACCCAGTACTTC. Protein sequence: CASSGGGETQYF.

Comment on this clonotype: A read error may be the cause here, since a much bigger clone is one base away. The CDR3 end shows no conserved phenylalanine or tryptophan, and so a read error is likely. The J gene is TRBJ1-4, the V gene TRBV2; TRBD1 agrees at 9 bases. The J segment lost 14 bases and the V segment lost 4 bases, leaving 11 bases of the junction unmatched. The V gene's germline CDR1 is SNHLY and CDR2 FYNNEI. The CDR3 spans 14 residues. The CDR3 spells CASSGGQGALGLFS. In nucleotides, the CDR3 is TGTGCCAGCAGTGGGGGACAGGGCGCTTTGGGGCTGTTTTCT.

In the case of this clonotype: A read error may explain this, as a much larger clone is one base away. The genes are TRBV7-9 and TRBJ1-1; D not certain. The CDR3 is 12 amino acids. Trimming took 4 bases from V and 4 from J, leaving 7 bases between them. The germline gives CDR1 SEHNR, CDR2 FQNEAQ (reference sequence). The CDR3 DNA sequence: TGTGCCAGCAGCTGGCAGGTCACTGAAGCTTTCTTT. Translating gives CASSWQVTEAFF.

This clonotype was recorded many times. V gene TRBV27 combines with J gene TRBJ1-5, with D possibly TRBD1 on 6 matching bases. This CDR3 region has 16 residues. V gave up 2 bases and J gave up 5 bases, with 16 bases separating them. Germline CDR1 and CDR2: MNHEY and SMNVEV (reference sequence). Written as DNA, the CDR3 is TGTGCCAGCAGTTTAAGGGGACATTTAACGGATCAGCCCCAGCATTTT. Translation gives CASSLRGHLTDQPQHF.

This clonotype was seen many times. The V and J genes are TRBV28 and TRBJ2-3; D gene unclear. With 5 bases removed from V and 3 bases from J, the gap between germline ends came to 12 bases. The CDR3 is 14 amino acids. The germline V gene encodes CDR1 MDHEN and CDR2 SYDVKM. As DNA, the CDR3 is TGTGCCAGCAGTACAATGAGTAGAACAGATACGCAGTATTTT. Translation: CASSTMSRTDTQYF. The variable domain in full, with the rest retrieved from reference TRBV28 and TRBJ2-3, is DVKVTQSSRYLVKRTGEKVFLECVQDMDHENMFWYRQDPGLGLRLIYFSYDVKMKEKGDIPEGYSVSREKKERFSLILESASTNQTSMYLCASSTMSRTDTQYFGPGTRLTVL.

Details on this clonotype: A much larger clonotype is one base distant, so this may be a read error. The V and J genes are TRBV12-5 and TRBJ1-1, with TRBD1 matching 11 bases. J gave up 9 bases and V 8 bases, and 8 bases lay outside the gene matches. The length of the CDR3 is 13 residues. Germline V lookup: CDR1 LGHNT, CDR2 FRNRAP. CDR3 sequence (DNA): TGTGCTAGTAGGCGGGACAGGGGGACTCAAGCTTTCTTT. Protein: CASRRDRGTQAFF.

The table lists this clonotype with many counts. V and J are TRBV20-1 and TRBJ2-7; 7 bases fit TRBD2. Germline-derived CDR1 and CDR2 are DFQATT and SNEGSKA (reference sequence). CDR3 length: 13 amino acids. Germline trimming cut 1 base from V and 12 bases from J; bases unmatched to any gene: 12. As DNA, the CDR3 is TGCAGTGCTAGAGGGGGGGGACTTCCCGGTGGGTACTTC. As protein: CSARGGGLPGGYF.

This clonotype occurred many times. The chain recombines TRBV28 with TRBJ1-2; the D gene is possibly TRBD1 (5 bases). Germline V gene sequence: CDR1 MDHEN, CDR2 SYDVKM. Deletions cut 6 bases from V and 4 bases from J, with 18 bases between. This CDR3 is 15 amino acids long. The CDR3 DNA reads as TGTGCCAGCAGGGCGGGCAGGGAAGGGTTCTATGGCTACACCTTC. Protein sequence: CASRAGREGFYGYTF.

In this sample, this clonotype turned up many times. The chain joins TRBV5-8 to TRBJ2-1; 9 bases map to TRBD1. Looked up from germline, CDR1 is SGHTS and CDR2 is YDEGEE. The CDR3 consists of 15 residues. After removal of 1 base from V and 6 bases from J, the junction contained 5 bases not matched to a gene. In DNA, the CDR3 is TGTGCCAGCAGCTTGAAAGGGACAGGGATCAATGAGCAGTTCTTC. This translates into CASSLKGTGINEQFF.

This clonotype was recorded many times. This chain joins TRBV20-1 and TRBJ2-7; D is perhaps TRBD1 or TRBD2 (5 bases each). CDR1 is DFQATT, CDR2 SNEGSKA, per germline (reference sequence). This CDR3 is 13 amino acids long. The V end was cut by 3 bases, the J end by 3 bases, with 12 bases between. The CDR3 loop reads CSARPGSSYEQYF. CDR3 bases: TGCAGTGCTAGGCCAGGGAGTAGCTACGAGCAGTACTTC.

Comments on this clonotype: Possible read error: a much larger clone is one base away. The V gene is TRBV7-9, the J gene TRBJ1-3; D gene ambiguous. Germline lookup yields CDR1 SEHNR and CDR2 FQNEAQ (reference sequence). Trimming took off 8 bases at V and 4 bases at J, with 12 bases between the two ends. The CDR3 totals 13 residues. The CDR3 loop is CASPRVSGNTIYF. The CDR3 coding sequence is TGTGCCAGCCCACGAGTGTCCGGAAACACCATATATTTT.

This clonotype was seen at least ten times. The chain carries TRBV19 and TRBJ1-5; D is undetermined. The CDR3 is made up of 15 amino acids. V was clipped by 5 bases and J by 3 bases, with 14 bases between them. Germline V gene data show CDR1 as LNHDA and CDR2 as SQIVND (reference sequence). The CDR3 nucleotides are TGTGCCAGTAGTTCCGTACACGAATACAATCAGCCCCAGCATTTT. This translates into CASSSVHEYNQPQHF.